Presented here are 14 T cell receptor beta chains from one specimen sequenced in a study of T cell repertoires in cytomegalovirus infection. One entry per CDR3 protein results from TCRdb running MiXCR on the reads. The data show approximately 910,000 distinct CDR3 sequences, around 30% seen once. These receptors have no identified antigens. The starting material was cultured CD8+ T cells from PBMCs, obtained from culture after CMV antigen stimulation. The receptors shown here come from a human donor in good health (CMV status not recorded). Some clones in this sample may be carry-over from other donors' samples.

The chain employs TRBV9 and TRBJ2-5; 8 bases fit TRBD2. CDR1 is SGDLS and CDR2 is YYNGEE in the germline V gene. V shed 4 bases and J 4 bases; nucleotides not matched to a gene: 9. The CDR3 is 15 amino acids. CDR3 sequence: CASSPYLTSGETQYF. CDR3 sequence (DNA): TGTGCCAGCAGCCCGTACCTTACTAGCGGAGAGACCCAGTACTTC.

The rearrangement links TRBV27 to TRBJ2-7; D not certain. Deletions cut 8 bases from V and 6 bases from J, with 11 bases between. The CDR3 loop spans 11 amino acids. Germline CDR1 reads MNHEY; CDR2 reads SMNVEV (reference sequence). For the CDR3, the DNA is TGTGCCAGCTATTCCGGGCTCGAGCAGTACTTC. Translating it yields CASYSGLEQYF.

This chain uses TRBV7-9 with TRBJ2-7; 8 bases map to TRBD1. The CDR3 contains 13 residues. Trimming took 1 base from V and 6 from J; bases not matched to a gene: 2. Germline values: CDR1 SEHNR, CDR2 FQNEAQ (reference sequence). CDR3 bases: TGTGCCAGCAGCTTAGGGGACAGGACCGAGCAGTACGTC. Translation gives CASSLGDRTEQYV.

The genes are TRBV14 and TRBJ1-6; 8 nucleotides line up with TRBD1. CDR3 length equals 16 residues. Germline V CDR1 and CDR2: SGHDN, FVKESK. V shed 3 bases and J 4 bases; nucleotides not matched to a gene: 5. The CDR3, as DNA: TGTGCCAGCAGCCATTGGACAGGGACATATAATTCACCCCTCCACTTT. It is translated as CASSHWTGTYNSPLHF.

This clonotype was seen only a few times. The V gene is TRBV6-2 or TRBV6-3, the J gene TRBJ2-1, with D possibly being TRBD2 (5 bases). The CDR3 totals 16 residues. V shed 0 bases and J shed 5 bases, with 14 bases lying between them. Germline CDR1 and CDR2: MNHEY and SVGEGT. CDR3 region: CASSYSGLAKDNEQFF. For the CDR3, the DNA is TGTGCCAGCAGTTACTCGGGCCTAGCCAAGGACAATGAGCAGTTCTTC.

The chain carries TRBV6-1 and TRBJ1-2, with D perhaps matching TRBD1 (5 bases). V lost 7 bases to trimming and J lost 4 bases, with 10 bases between them. CDR1 is MNHNS, CDR2 SASEGT, per germline. This CDR3 region has 12 residues. The chain's CDR3 is CASKAGTYGYTF. The CDR3 DNA reads as TGTGCCAGCAAAGCAGGGACCTATGGCTACACCTTC.

This clonotype was seen a few times. The CDR3 DNA reads TGTGCCAGCAGCCGCTATAGTGGCAATGAGCAGTTCTTC. Residues: CASSRYSGNEQFF. The chain is built from TRBV5-4 and TRBJ2-1; D is unresolved. Per germline, CDR1 SGHNT and CDR2 YYREEE (reference sequence). Trimming took off 4 bases at V and 6 bases at J, with 11 bases between the two ends. The CDR3 is 13 amino acids.

This clonotype was seen many times. This rearrangement joins TRBV27 to TRBJ2-2; no firm D call. Germline CDR1 MNHEY, CDR2 SMNVEV (reference sequence). The CDR3 loop spans 12 amino acids. The V and J ends lost 8 bases and 6 bases respectively, with 10 bases between them. The CDR3 nucleotides read TGTGCCAGCTTGGGTTTCGCCGGGGAGCTGTTTTTT. This sequence encodes CASLGFAGELFF.

The CDR3 loop is CATSRDVVAGLQETQYF. The CDR3 coding sequence is TGTGCCACCAGCAGAGATGTGGTAGCGGGCCTCCAAGAGACCCAGTACTTC. The chain uses TRBV15 and TRBJ2-5; 7 nucleotides align to TRBD2. CDR3 length equals 17 residues. Germline V gene sequence: CDR1 LNHNV, CDR2 YYDKDF (reference sequence). J gave up 1 base and V 0 bases, and 8 bases lay outside the gene matches.

In DNA, the CDR3 is TGTGCCAGCAGCTTATCAGACAGGGTGAGGCTAGAAGCTTTCTTT. This encodes CASSLSDRVRLEAFF. This sequence joins TRBV7-4 and TRBJ1-1; 7 nucleotides match TRBD1. The CDR3 runs to 15 residues. Per germline, CDR1 SGHVT and CDR2 SQSDAQ. With V trimmed by 2 bases and J by 8 bases, 11 bases remained unmatched.

Only a few counts were recorded for this clonotype. J is TRBJ1-4 and V is TRBV28, with D possibly matching TRBD1 (5 bases). Germline V gives CDR1 MDHEN, CDR2 SYDVKM. The V gene lost 10 bases and the J gene lost 0 bases, with 27 bases spanning the gap. This CDR3 region has 19 residues. The CDR3 loop is CATGLEFGSSRATNEKLFF. The CDR3, as DNA: TGTGCCACCGGTTTGGAGTTCGGGTCGAGCAGGGCAACTAATGAAAAACTGTTTTTT. Full variable domain (rest looked up from reference TRBV28 and TRBJ1-4): DVKVTQSSRYLVKRTGEKVFLECVQDMDHENMFWYRQDPGLGLRLIYFSYDVKMKEKGDIPEGYSVSREKKERFSLILESASTNQTSMYLCATGLEFGSSRATNEKLFFGSGTQLSVL.

The chain has TRBV6-2 or TRBV6-3 and TRBJ2-7, with 11 positions matching TRBD2. J was trimmed by 2 bases and V by 9 bases; bases with no gene match: 6. This CDR3 has 14 amino acids. The germline V gene encodes CDR1 MNHEY and CDR2 SVGEGT. The CDR3 spells CASKTSGATYEQYV. The CDR3 coding sequence is TGTGCCAGTAAGACTAGCGGGGCCACCTACGAGCAGTACGTC.

This clonotype has a single count. V usage is TRBV20-1 and J usage is TRBJ2-1, with 8 bases fitting TRBD2. The CDR3 contains 14 residues. Looked up from germline, CDR1 is DFQATT and CDR2 is SNEGSKA (reference sequence). The V and J ends lost 1 base and 5 bases, in that order; junction bases with no gene match: 4. DNA of the CDR3: TGCAGTGCTAGAGTCGCGGGGGGTAACAATGAGCAGTTCTTC. This codes for CSARVAGGNNEQFF.

In DNA, the CDR3 is TGTGCCAGCAGCCCAAACGCCGGGACACACCCCGACACTGAAGCTTTCTTT. Protein: CASSPNAGTHPDTEAFF. The chain couples TRBV7-9 to TRBJ1-1; perhaps TRBD1 as D (6 bases). Per the germline V gene, CDR1 is SEHNR and CDR2 is FQNEAQ (reference sequence). Trimming removed 5 bases from V and 3 bases from J, with 22 bases in between. The CDR3 contains 17 residues.